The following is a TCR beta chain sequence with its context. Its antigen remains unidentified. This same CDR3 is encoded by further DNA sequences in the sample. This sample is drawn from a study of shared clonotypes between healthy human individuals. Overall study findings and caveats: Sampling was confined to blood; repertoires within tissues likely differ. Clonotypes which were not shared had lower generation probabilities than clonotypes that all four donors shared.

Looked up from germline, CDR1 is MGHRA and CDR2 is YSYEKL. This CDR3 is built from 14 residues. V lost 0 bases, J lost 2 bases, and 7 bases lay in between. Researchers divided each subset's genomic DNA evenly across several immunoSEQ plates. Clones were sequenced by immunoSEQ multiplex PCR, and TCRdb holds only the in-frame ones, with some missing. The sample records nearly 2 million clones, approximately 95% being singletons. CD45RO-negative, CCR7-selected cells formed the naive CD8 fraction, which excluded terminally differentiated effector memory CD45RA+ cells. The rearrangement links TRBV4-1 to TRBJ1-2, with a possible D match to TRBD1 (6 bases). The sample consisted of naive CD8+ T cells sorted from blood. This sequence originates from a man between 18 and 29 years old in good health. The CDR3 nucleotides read TGCGCCAGCAGCCAAGAGACAGGAAACTATGGCTACACCTTC. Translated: CASSQETGNYGYTF.